Sequencing of this T cell receptor beta chain was carried out in a study of shared clonotypes between healthy human individuals. Germline-derived CDR1 and CDR2 are SGHAT and FQNNGV. With 3 bases removed from V and 0 bases from J, the gap between germline ends came to 3 bases. The CDR3 extends over 13 amino acids. The deep-level immunoSEQ assay was used. Generated by immunoSEQ multiplex PCR, the TCRdb table keeps only in-frame clones and is missing some. This table holds around 440,000 clones, approximately 80% found once. This TCR was sampled from a woman aged 40 to 50 in good health. Some clones in this sample may be carry-over from other donors' samples. The sequencing sample was made of PBMCs. The chain couples TRBV11-2 to TRBJ1-5; D is unclear. Here the CDR3 DNA reads TGTGCCAGCAGCTTCAATAGCAATCAGCCCCAGCATTTT. As protein: CASSFNSNQPQHF.